These T cell receptor beta chains were read from a single sample in a study of a mutant IDH1 vaccine in newly diagnosed glioma. Clones were read by immunoSEQ multiplex PCR, and TCRdb kept only the in-frame ones, dropping some. The sample contains some 22,000 clones, roughly nine tenths of which appear only once. The material sequenced was PBMCs, taken from a glioma patient treated with radiotherapy, temozolomide or both. The receptors here all came from a man aged 25-45 years with glioma. The conserved cysteine and the conserved F or W are not part of the CDR3 here. The order of the fields is J gene, V gene, CDR3 protein.

TRBJ2-1,TRBV15,ATRHSGSNNEQF
TRBJ1-1,TRBV9,ASSVWGNTEAF
TRBJ2-7,TRBV11-3,ASSTRQGPDYEQY
TRBJ2-5,TRBV5-5,ASSLGGLFPETQY
TRBJ1-2,TRBV6-5,ASSYVGQAPIYT
TRBJ2-7,TRBV10-3,AITSQQGYEQY
TRBJ2-1,TRBV11-3,ASSLEMYNEQF
TRBJ1-3,TRBV18,ASSPITNRDSGNTIY
TRBJ2-1,TRBV4-1,ASSLLVPGGFDSYNEQF
TRBJ2-5,TRBV14,ASSPRPGVGETQY
TRBJ2-3,TRBV7-9,ASSFSSSTDTQY
TRBJ1-1,TRBV30,AWSVRGRTEAF
TRBJ1-1,TRBV19,ASNGRLNTEAF
TRBJ2-7,TRBV11-2,ASSSSGTGTYEQY
TRBJ2-1,TRBV29-1,SVEEKAGGVEQF
TRBJ1-1,TRBV7-9,ASSDRQVSTEAF
TRBJ1-1,TRBV29-1,SVEERDTEAF
TRBJ1-2,TRBV18,ASSRDLEGYT
TRBJ1-2,TRBV27,ASSPAGTGVGYT
TRBJ1-4,TRBV4-1,ASSQDGEGYEKLF
TRBJ1-5,TRBV4-1,ASSQLPDRVVGGQPQH
TRBJ2-7,TRBV7-2,ASSYIGGYEQY
TRBJ1-1,TRBV7-9,ASPPNERLMNTEAF
TRBJ1-1,TRBV5-1,ASSLEWGPYTEAF
TRBJ2-3,TRBV10-1,ASSASTDTQY
TRBJ1-1,TRBV7-9,ASNQGPNTEAF
TRBJ2-1,TRBV10-3,AIGKSLSSYNEQF
TRBJ2-7,TRBV30,AWSVGSSYEQY
TRBJ2-2,TRBV2,ASRASGRSNTGELF
TRBJ2-1,TRBV11-2,ASSLGWAGQTYEQF
TRBJ2-1,TRBV12-5,ASGPSGSRNEQF
TRBJ1-2,TRBV5-1,ASSLAPGRGYT
TRBJ2-3,TRBV7-6,ASSSQAGTSTDTQY
TRBJ2-3,TRBV7-9,ASSRAGGHPDTQY
TRBJ1-1,TRBV9,ASSVASRGMNTEAF
TRBJ1-4,TRBV30,AWSPSVRANEKLF
TRBJ2-5,TRBV5-5,ASSPGLAGTNLQETQY
TRBJ1-1,TRBV6-1,ASSLPMNTEAF
TRBJ1-1,TRBV14,ASRQGIHTEAF
TRBJ1-5,TRBV7-9,ASSLDGRENQPQH
TRBJ1-4,TRBV7-9,ASSLPGGREKLF
TRBJ2-1,TRBV7-9,ASSLDLFLPF
TRBJ2-5,TRBV30,AGGVETQY
TRBJ2-7,TRBV27,ASSSGTSGAYEQY
TRBJ1-1,TRBV23-1,ASSQSKRGNTEAF
TRBJ2-7,TRBV10-1,ASSRGTSGYEQY
TRBJ2-1,TRBV7-6,ASAGLAGERQF
TRBJ2-5,TRBV6-6,ASSYSRETQY
TRBJ2-7,TRBV30,AWSVRGGGLGGGPREQY
TRBJ2-7,TRBV9,ASSVGQYPYEQY
TRBJ1-2,TRBV27,ASSPFGPYGYT
TRBJ2-7,TRBV6-5,ASSYAPGGIPYEQY
TRBJ2-7,TRBV7-8,ASSYHRFPYEQY
TRBJ2-7,TRBV10-2,ASAGPAYEQY
TRBJ1-1,TRBV5-1,ASSLDGTGGSNTEAF
TRBJ1-5,TRBV5-1,ASSLEGYSNQPQH
TRBJ2-1,TRBV10-2,ASSDPPGLAGAPSYNEQF
TRBJ2-6,TRBV11-2,ASSTPPGAGANVLT
TRBJ2-5,TRBV5-6,ASSLVSQGQETQY